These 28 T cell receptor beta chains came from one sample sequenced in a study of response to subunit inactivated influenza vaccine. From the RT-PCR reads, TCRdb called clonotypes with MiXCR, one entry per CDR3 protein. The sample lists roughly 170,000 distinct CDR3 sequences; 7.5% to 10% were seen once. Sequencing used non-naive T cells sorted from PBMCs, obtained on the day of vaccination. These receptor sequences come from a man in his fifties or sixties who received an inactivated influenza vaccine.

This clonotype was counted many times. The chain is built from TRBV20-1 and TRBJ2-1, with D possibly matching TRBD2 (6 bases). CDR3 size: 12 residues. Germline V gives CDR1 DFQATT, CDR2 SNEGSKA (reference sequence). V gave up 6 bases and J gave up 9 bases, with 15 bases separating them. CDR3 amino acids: CSARSPGSEQFF. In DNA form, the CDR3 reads TGCAGTGCCAGATCTCCCGGGAGTGAGCAGTTCTTC.

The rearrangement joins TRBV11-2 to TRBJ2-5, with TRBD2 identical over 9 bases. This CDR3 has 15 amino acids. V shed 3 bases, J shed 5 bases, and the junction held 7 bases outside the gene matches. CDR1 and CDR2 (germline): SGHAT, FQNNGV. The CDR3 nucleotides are TGTGCCAGCAGCTTGCTAGCGGGGCCTGGGGAGACCCAGTACTTC. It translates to CASSLLAGPGETQYF.

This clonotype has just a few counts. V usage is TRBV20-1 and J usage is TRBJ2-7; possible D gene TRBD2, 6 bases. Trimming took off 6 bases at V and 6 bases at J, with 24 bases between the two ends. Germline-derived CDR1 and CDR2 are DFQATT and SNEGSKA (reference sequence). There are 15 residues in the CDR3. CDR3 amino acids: CSAQPPSGWSSEQYF. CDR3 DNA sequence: TGCAGTGCCCAACCCCCCAGCGGGTGGTCGAGCGAGCAGTACTTC.

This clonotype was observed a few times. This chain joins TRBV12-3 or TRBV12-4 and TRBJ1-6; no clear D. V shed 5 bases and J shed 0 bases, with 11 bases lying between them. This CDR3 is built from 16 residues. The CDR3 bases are TGTGCCAGCAGTCCCAGTGAGGGCTCCTATAATTCACCCCTCCACTTT. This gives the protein CASSPSEGSYNSPLHF.

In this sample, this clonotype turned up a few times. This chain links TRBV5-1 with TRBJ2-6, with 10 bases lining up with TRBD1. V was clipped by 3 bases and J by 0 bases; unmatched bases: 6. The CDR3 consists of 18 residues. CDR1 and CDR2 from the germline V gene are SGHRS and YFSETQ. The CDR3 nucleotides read TGCGCCAGCAGCTCCGGGACAGGGGTACTCTCTGGGGCCAACGTCCTGACTTTC. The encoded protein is CASSSGTGVLSGANVLTF.

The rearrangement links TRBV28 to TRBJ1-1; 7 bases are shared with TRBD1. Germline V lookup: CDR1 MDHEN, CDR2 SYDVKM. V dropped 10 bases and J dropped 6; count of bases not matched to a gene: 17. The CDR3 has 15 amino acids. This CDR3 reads CATAPERGQYAEAFF. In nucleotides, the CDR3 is TGTGCCACCGCCCCCGAAAGGGGGCAATATGCTGAAGCTTTCTTT.

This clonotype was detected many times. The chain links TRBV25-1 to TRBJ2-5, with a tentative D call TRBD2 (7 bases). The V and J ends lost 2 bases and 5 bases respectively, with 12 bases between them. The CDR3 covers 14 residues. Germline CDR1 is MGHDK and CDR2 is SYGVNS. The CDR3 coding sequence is TGTGCCAGCAGTGAACCGGGGGGCACGGAGACCCAGTACTTC. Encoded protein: CASSEPGGTETQYF.

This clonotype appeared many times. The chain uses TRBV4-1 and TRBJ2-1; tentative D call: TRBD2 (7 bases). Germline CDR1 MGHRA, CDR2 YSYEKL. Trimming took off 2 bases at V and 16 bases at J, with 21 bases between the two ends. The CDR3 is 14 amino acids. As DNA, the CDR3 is TGCGCCAGCAGCCAATGGGGGGGGGGCCCAAGGTTTTTCTTC. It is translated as CASSQWGGGPRFFF.

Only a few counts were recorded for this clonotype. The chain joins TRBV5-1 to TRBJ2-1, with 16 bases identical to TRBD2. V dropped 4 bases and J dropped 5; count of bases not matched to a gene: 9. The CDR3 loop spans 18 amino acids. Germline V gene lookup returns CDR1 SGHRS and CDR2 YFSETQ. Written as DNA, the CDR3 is TGCGCCAGCAGCAATCCCCCGGGACTAGCGGGGGGGAACAATGAGCAGTTCTTC. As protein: CASSNPPGLAGGNNEQFF.

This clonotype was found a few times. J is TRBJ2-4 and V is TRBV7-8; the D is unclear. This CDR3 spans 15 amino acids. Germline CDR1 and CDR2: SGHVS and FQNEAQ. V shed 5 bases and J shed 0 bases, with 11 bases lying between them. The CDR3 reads CASSQPQLAKNIQYF. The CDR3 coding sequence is TGTGCCAGCAGCCAGCCCCAGCTAGCCAAAAACATTCAGTACTTC.

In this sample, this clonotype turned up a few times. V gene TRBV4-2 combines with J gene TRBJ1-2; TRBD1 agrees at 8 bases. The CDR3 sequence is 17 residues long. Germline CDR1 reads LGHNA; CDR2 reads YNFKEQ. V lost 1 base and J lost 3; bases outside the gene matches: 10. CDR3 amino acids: CASSQGRGQGAHYGYTF. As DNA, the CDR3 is TGTGCCAGCAGCCAAGGCCGCGGGCAGGGGGCTCACTATGGCTACACCTTC.

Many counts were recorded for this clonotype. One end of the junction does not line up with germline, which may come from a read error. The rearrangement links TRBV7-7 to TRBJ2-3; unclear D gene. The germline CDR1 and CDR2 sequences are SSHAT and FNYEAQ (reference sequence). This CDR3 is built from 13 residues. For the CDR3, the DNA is TGTGCTAGCAGCTCGTCGGCCACAGATACGCAGTATTTT. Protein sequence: CASSSSATDTQYF.

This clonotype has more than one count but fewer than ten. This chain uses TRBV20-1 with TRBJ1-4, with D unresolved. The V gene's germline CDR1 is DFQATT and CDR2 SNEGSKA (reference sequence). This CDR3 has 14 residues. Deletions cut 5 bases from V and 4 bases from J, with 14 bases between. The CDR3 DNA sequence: TGCAGTGCTCGTGGGGAACGCCGTAATGAAAAACTGTTTTTT. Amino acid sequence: CSARGERRNEKLFF.

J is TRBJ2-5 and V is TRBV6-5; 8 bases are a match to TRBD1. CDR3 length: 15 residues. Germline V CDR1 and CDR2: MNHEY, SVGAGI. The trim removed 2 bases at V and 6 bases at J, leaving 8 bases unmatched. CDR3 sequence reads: CASSYLSGGGKTQYF. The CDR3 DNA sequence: TGTGCCAGCAGTTACCTGTCAGGGGGCGGAAAGACCCAGTACTTC.

CDR3 protein: CSARARQGSWETQYF. CDR3 bases: TGCAGTGCTAGAGCTCGACAGGGCTCGTGGGAGACCCAGTACTTC. V gene TRBV20-1 combines with J gene TRBJ2-5; TRBD1 aligns across 7 bases. The germline V gene encodes CDR1 DFQATT and CDR2 SNEGSKA (reference sequence). The trim removed 1 base at V and 5 bases at J, leaving 10 bases unmatched. CDR3 length: 15 amino acids.

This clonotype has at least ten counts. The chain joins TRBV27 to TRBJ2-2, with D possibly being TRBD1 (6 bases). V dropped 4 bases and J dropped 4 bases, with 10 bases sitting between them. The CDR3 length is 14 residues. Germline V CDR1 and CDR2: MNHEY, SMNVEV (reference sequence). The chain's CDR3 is CASSWQGSTGELFF. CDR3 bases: TGTGCCAGCAGTTGGCAGGGGAGCACCGGGGAGCTGTTTTTT.

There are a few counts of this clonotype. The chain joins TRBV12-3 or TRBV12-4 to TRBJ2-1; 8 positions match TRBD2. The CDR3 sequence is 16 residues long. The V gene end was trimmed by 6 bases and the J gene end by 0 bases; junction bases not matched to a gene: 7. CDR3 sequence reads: CASRKGAGDSYNEQFF. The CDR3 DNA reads TGTGCCAGCAGGAAAGGAGCGGGAGACTCCTACAATGAGCAGTTCTTC.

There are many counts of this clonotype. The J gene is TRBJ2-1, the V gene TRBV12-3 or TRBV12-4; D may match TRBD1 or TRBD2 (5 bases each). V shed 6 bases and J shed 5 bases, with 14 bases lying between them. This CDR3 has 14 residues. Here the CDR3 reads CASRPGRKNNEQFF. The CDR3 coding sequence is TGTGCCAGCAGACCGGGACGGAAGAACAATGAGCAGTTCTTC.

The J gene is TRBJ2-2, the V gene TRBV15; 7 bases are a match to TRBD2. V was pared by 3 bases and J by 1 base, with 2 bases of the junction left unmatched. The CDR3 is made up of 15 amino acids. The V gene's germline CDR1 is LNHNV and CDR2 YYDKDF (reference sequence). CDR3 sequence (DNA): TGTGCCACCAGCAGCCGCGGGGGGAACACCGGGGAGCTGTTTTTT. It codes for CATSSRGGNTGELFF. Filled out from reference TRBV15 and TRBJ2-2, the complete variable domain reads DAMVIQNPRYQVTQFGKPVTLSCSQTLNHNVMYWYQQKSSQAPKLLFHYYDKDFNNEADTPDNFQSRRPNTSFCFLDIRSPGLGDTAMYLCATSSRGGNTGELFFGEGSRLTVL.

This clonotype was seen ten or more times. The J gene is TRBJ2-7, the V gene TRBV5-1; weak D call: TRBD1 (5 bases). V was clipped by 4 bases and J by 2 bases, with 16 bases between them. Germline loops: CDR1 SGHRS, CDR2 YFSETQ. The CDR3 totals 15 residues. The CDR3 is CASSTTPGMAYEQYF. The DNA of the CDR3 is TGCGCCAGCAGCACGACTCCAGGGATGGCCTACGAGCAGTACTTC.

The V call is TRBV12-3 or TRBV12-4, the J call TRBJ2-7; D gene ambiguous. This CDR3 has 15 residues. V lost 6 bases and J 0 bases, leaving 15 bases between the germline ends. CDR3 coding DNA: TGTGCCAGCAGCTGTAGTGGCTTTTCCTCCTACGAGCAGTACTTC. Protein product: CASSCSGFSSYEQYF.

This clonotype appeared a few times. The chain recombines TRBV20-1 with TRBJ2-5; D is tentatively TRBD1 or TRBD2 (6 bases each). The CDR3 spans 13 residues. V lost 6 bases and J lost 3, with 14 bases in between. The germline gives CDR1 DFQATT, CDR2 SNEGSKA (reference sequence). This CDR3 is CSAGGGTEETQYF. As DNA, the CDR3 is TGCAGTGCCGGAGGGGGGACCGAAGAGACCCAGTACTTC.

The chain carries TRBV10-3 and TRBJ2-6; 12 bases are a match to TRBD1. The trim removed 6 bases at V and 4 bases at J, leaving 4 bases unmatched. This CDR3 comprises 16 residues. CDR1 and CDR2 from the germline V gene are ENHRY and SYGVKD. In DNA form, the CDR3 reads TGTGCCATCAGGGGACAGGGGGCCGCGGGGGCCAACGTCCTGACTTTC. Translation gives CAIRGQGAAGANVLTF.

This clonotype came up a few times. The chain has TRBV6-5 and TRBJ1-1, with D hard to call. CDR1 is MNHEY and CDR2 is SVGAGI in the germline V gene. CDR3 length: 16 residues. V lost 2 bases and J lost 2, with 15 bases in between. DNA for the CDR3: TGTGCCAGCAGTTACAGTTGGCAGGACGAAAACACTGAAGCTTTCTTT. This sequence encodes CASSYSWQDENTEAFF.

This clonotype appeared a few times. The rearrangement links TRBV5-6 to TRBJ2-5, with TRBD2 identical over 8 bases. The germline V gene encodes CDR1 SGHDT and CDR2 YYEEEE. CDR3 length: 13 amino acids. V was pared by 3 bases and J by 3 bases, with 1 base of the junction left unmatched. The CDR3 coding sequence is TGTGCCAGCAGCTGGCGGGAGGAAGAGACCCAGTACTTC. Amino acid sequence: CASSWREEETQYF.

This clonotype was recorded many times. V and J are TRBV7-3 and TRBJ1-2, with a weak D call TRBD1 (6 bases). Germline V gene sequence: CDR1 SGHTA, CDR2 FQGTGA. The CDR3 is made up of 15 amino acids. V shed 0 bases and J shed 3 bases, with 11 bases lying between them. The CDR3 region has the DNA TGTGCCAGCAGCTTAACGGCAGGGGACGACTATGGCTACACCTTC. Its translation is CASSLTAGDDYGYTF.

The CDR3 is CASSDTGGGFGELFF. For the CDR3, the DNA is TGTGCCAGCAGCGACACCGGCGGGGGATTCGGGGAGCTGTTTTTT. The chain combines TRBV7-9 with TRBJ2-2, with TRBD2 matching 7 bases. CDR1 is SEHNR, CDR2 FQNEAQ, per germline (reference sequence). The CDR3 loop spans 15 amino acids. V lost 5 bases to trimming and J lost 7 bases; unmatched junction nucleotides: 10.

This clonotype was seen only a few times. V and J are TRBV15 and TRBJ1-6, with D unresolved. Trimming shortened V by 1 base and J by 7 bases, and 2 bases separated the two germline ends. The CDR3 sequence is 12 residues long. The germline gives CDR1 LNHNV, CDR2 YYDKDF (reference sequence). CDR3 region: CATSRGNSPLHF. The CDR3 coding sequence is TGTGCCACCAGCAGAGGGAATTCACCCCTCCACTTT.